Sequencing of this TCR beta chain was carried out in a study of beta chain features in type 1 diabetes. About this clone itself: What it binds is not known.

J gave up 5 bases and V 2 bases, and 1 base lay outside the gene matches. The CDR3 spans 13 residues. Germline assignment: CDR1 SGHTA and CDR2 FQGNSA. cDNA synthesis used the whole RNA isolate, giving expressed TCRB sequences. Sequenced by immunoSEQ multiplex PCR; TCRdb stores in-frame clones only, minus some. The sample yields 350,000 to 400,000 clones, 10% to 15% seen once. Regarding the study as a whole: When Type 1 diabetes patients were examined, their TCRB CDR3s proved moderately but significantly shorter in all four CD4+ subsets.

Every donor had blood drawn once into heparin, approximately 120 mL on average. Sample: naive CD4+ T cells from blood. This sequence originates from a woman younger than 30 with type 1 diabetes. The V and J genes are TRBV7-2 and TRBJ1-2, with 8 bases fitting TRBD1. DNA of the CDR3: TGTGCCAGCAGCTTACAGGGGGCGTATGGCTACACCTTC. It yields the protein CASSLQGAYGYTF.